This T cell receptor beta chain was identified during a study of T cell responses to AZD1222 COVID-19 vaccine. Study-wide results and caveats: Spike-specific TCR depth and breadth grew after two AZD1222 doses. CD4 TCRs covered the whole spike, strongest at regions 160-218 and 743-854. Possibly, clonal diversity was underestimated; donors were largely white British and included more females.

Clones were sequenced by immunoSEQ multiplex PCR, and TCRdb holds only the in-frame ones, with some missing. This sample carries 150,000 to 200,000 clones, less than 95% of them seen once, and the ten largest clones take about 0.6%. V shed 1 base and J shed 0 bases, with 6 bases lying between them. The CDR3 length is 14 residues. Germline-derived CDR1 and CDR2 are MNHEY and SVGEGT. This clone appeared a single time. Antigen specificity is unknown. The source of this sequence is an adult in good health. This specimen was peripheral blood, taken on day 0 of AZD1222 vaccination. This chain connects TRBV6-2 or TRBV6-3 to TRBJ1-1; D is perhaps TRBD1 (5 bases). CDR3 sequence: CASSYWGMNTEAFF. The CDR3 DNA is TGTGCCAGCAGTTACTGGGGGATGAACACTGAAGCTTTCTTT.